This is a list of T cell receptor beta chains from one sample in a study of T-cell memory formation after mild COVID-19. Via MiXCR, TCRdb re-called the 5' RACE reads, giving one row per CDR3 protein. The data contain some 82,000 distinct CDR3 sequences, around 13% of them singletons. Sequences were obtained from PBMCs or a T cell subset sorted from them (not recorded which). The receptor source for this set is a man younger than 35 who had mild COVID-19 (a few samples of this study predate the infection). Cell type and time point are not known. Each CDR3 is given with its conserved first and last residue. D genes are given only for firm matches. Not all rows give a size; the values are once, few, many and, for expanded clones, a class.

j_call: TRBJ1-1; clone_size: few; d_call: .; v_call: TRBV7-9; cdr3_nt: TGTGCCAGCAGCTTGGGTTGGGGAACTGAAGCTTTCTTT; cdr3_aa: CASSLGWGTEAFF
j_call: TRBJ2-3; clone_size: many; d_call: .; v_call: TRBV5-1; cdr3_nt: TGCGCCAGCAGCTTGGCAGACACAGATACGCAGTATTTT; cdr3_aa: CASSLADTDTQYF
j_call: TRBJ2-5; clone_size: .; d_call: .; v_call: TRBV9; cdr3_nt: TGTGCCAGCAGCGTACGGGGTTTAAGGGAGACCCAGTACTTC; cdr3_aa: CASSVRGLRETQYF
j_call: TRBJ2-1; clone_size: few; d_call: .; v_call: TRBV9; cdr3_nt: TGTGCCAGCAGCTCAGGGGGAGGGGCCTACAATGAGCAGTTCTTC; cdr3_aa: CASSSGGGAYNEQFF
j_call: TRBJ1-1; clone_size: .; d_call: .; v_call: TRBV12-3/TRBV12-4; cdr3_nt: TGTGCCAGCAGTCCAAAAGGGACTGAAGCTTTCTTT; cdr3_aa: CASSPKGTEAFF
j_call: TRBJ2-3; clone_size: few; d_call: .; v_call: TRBV27; cdr3_nt: TGTGCCAGCAGTTTGTCTAGTGCAGATACGCAGTATTTT; cdr3_aa: CASSLSSADTQYF
j_call: TRBJ1-2; clone_size: .; d_call: .; v_call: TRBV7-9; cdr3_nt: TGTGCCAGCAGCGAGACAGGCTTAAACTATGGCTACACCTTC; cdr3_aa: CASSETGLNYGYTF
j_call: TRBJ2-7; clone_size: .; d_call: TRBD2; v_call: TRBV12-3/TRBV12-4; cdr3_nt: TGTGCCAGCAGTCCTCGCGGGGGGGTGAGGGTGAACGAGCAGTACTTC; cdr3_aa: CASSPRGGVRVNEQYF
j_call: TRBJ2-5; clone_size: few; d_call: .; v_call: TRBV2; cdr3_nt: TGTGCCAGCAGTCTTACCCTGAGCGCGGCTACCGAAGAGACCCAGTACTTC; cdr3_aa: CASSLTLSAATEETQYF
j_call: TRBJ2-3; clone_size: many; d_call: .; v_call: TRBV10-3; cdr3_nt: TGTGCCATCAGTGAGTCTGACGGAGATACGCAGTATTTT; cdr3_aa: CAISESDGDTQYF
j_call: TRBJ2-1; clone_size: many; d_call: .; v_call: TRBV12-3/TRBV12-4; cdr3_nt: TGTGCCAGCAGTGAGCCGGGAAGAGCCCACAATGAGCAGTTCTTC; cdr3_aa: CASSEPGRAHNEQFF
j_call: TRBJ2-3; clone_size: few; d_call: TRBD2; v_call: TRBV6-2/TRBV6-3; cdr3_nt: TGTGCCAGCGGAGCGGGGTTAGTCACAGATACGCAGTATTTT; cdr3_aa: CASGAGLVTDTQYF
j_call: TRBJ2-1; clone_size: .; d_call: .; v_call: TRBV4-1; cdr3_nt: TGCGCCAGCAGCCAAGAATTTTGGCAGAATGAGCAGTTCTTC; cdr3_aa: CASSQEFWQNEQFF
j_call: TRBJ2-3; clone_size: .; d_call: .; v_call: TRBV29-1; cdr3_nt: TGCAGCGTCCCACGAGGGGTCTCATATACGCAGTATTTT; cdr3_aa: CSVPRGVSYTQYF
j_call: TRBJ2-3; clone_size: .; d_call: .; v_call: TRBV24-1; cdr3_nt: TGTGCCACCCGGTCTAGGGCAGCCTCAGATACGCAGTATTTT; cdr3_aa: CATRSRAASDTQYF
j_call: TRBJ2-7; clone_size: .; d_call: .; v_call: TRBV20-1; cdr3_nt: TGCAGTGCTAGAGAATCCGGGAGCCACGAGCAGTACTTC; cdr3_aa: CSARESGSHEQYF
j_call: TRBJ2-1; clone_size: few; d_call: .; v_call: TRBV5-1; cdr3_nt: TGCGCCAGCAGCTTCAGGGGGGCGCACACCTACAATGAGCAGTTCTTC; cdr3_aa: CASSFRGAHTYNEQFF
j_call: TRBJ1-2; clone_size: .; d_call: TRBD1; v_call: TRBV20-1; cdr3_nt: TGCAGTGCTAGGGGGACAGGCAAGTTCTACTATGGCTACACCTTC; cdr3_aa: CSARGTGKFYYGYTF
j_call: TRBJ2-3; clone_size: .; d_call: TRBD2; v_call: TRBV7-9; cdr3_nt: TGTGCCAGCAGCAAACTAGCGGGGGGGACAGATACGCAGTATTTT; cdr3_aa: CASSKLAGGTDTQYF
j_call: TRBJ2-7; clone_size: .; d_call: TRBD1; v_call: TRBV4-1; cdr3_nt: TGCGCCAGCAGCCAACCGGGGACAGGATGGGGCGAGCAGTACTTC; cdr3_aa: CASSQPGTGWGEQYF
j_call: TRBJ1-5; clone_size: few; d_call: .; v_call: TRBV5-4; cdr3_nt: TGTGCCAGCAGCTGGGGACCTAGCAATCAGCCCCAGCATTTT; cdr3_aa: CASSWGPSNQPQHF
j_call: TRBJ2-3; clone_size: few; d_call: .; v_call: TRBV7-9; cdr3_nt: TGTGCCAGCTGCCGGACTGCAAAGGGAGATACGCAGTATTTT; cdr3_aa: CASCRTAKGDTQYF
j_call: TRBJ2-3; clone_size: few; d_call: .; v_call: TRBV6-6; cdr3_nt: TGTGCCAGCGAAGGGGTTGGGGATACGCAGTATTTT; cdr3_aa: CASEGVGDTQYF
j_call: TRBJ2-7; clone_size: few; d_call: .; v_call: TRBV5-1; cdr3_nt: TGCGCCAGCAGCTTGGCAGCCCCCTACGAGCAGTACTTC; cdr3_aa: CASSLAAPYEQYF
j_call: TRBJ2-3; clone_size: many; d_call: .; v_call: TRBV7-9; cdr3_nt: TGTGCCAGCAACCCCCTGGGGCCAGGCACAGATACGCAGTATTTT; cdr3_aa: CASNPLGPGTDTQYF
j_call: TRBJ2-5; clone_size: .; d_call: .; v_call: TRBV24-1; cdr3_nt: TGTGCCACCAGTGCGTCCCGGTGGGGGAGCCAAGAGACCCAGTACTTC; cdr3_aa: CATSASRWGSQETQYF
j_call: TRBJ2-3; clone_size: few; d_call: .; v_call: TRBV20-1; cdr3_nt: TGCAGTGCTAGTGCGGAGGGGGGGCCAGATACGCAGTATTTT; cdr3_aa: CSASAEGGPDTQYF
j_call: TRBJ2-5; clone_size: few; d_call: .; v_call: TRBV2; cdr3_nt: TGTGCCAGCCGGGCAGGGGCAGAGACCCAGTACTTC; cdr3_aa: CASRAGAETQYF
j_call: TRBJ1-2; clone_size: .; d_call: TRBD1; v_call: TRBV27; cdr3_nt: TGTGCCAGCGGGACAGGGCTCGCTCCCTATGGCTACACCTTC; cdr3_aa: CASGTGLAPYGYTF
j_call: TRBJ2-7; clone_size: .; d_call: .; v_call: TRBV5-5; cdr3_nt: TGTGCCAGCAGCTTGATGGTTTCCAGGGCAGGGAACGACTACGAGCAGTACTTC; cdr3_aa: CASSLMVSRAGNDYEQYF
j_call: TRBJ1-2; clone_size: .; d_call: .; v_call: TRBV3-1; cdr3_nt: TGTGCCAGCAGCCAATCTCTAGGCGGGGAGAACTATGGCTACACCTTC; cdr3_aa: CASSQSLGGENYGYTF
j_call: TRBJ2-7; clone_size: many; d_call: .; v_call: TRBV5-1; cdr3_nt: TGCGCCAGCAGATCCCCGGGGCAGAGCCTATACGAGCAGTACTTC; cdr3_aa: CASRSPGQSLYEQYF
j_call: TRBJ2-7; clone_size: .; d_call: TRBD2; v_call: TRBV7-8; cdr3_nt: TGTGCCAGCAGCTTAATAGCGGGGGACTCCTACGAGCAGTACTTC; cdr3_aa: CASSLIAGDSYEQYF
j_call: TRBJ2-2; clone_size: .; d_call: .; v_call: TRBV7-2; cdr3_nt: TGTGCCAGCAGTCCCGGGGTCGGGGAGCTGTTTTTT; cdr3_aa: CASSPGVGELFF
j_call: TRBJ1-6; clone_size: few; d_call: .; v_call: TRBV4-1; cdr3_nt: TGCGCCAGCAGCCAAGATGGGGGTCTGGGTTCACCCCTCCACTTT; cdr3_aa: CASSQDGGLGSPLHF
j_call: TRBJ2-3; clone_size: .; d_call: .; v_call: TRBV12-3/TRBV12-4; cdr3_nt: TGTGCCAGCTTTTTAGGTCTCACAGATACGCAGTATTTT; cdr3_aa: CASFLGLTDTQYF
j_call: TRBJ2-3; clone_size: few; d_call: TRBD1; v_call: TRBV12-3/TRBV12-4; cdr3_nt: TGTGCCAGCAGTCCGCGACAGGGGTACACAGATACGCAGTATTTT; cdr3_aa: CASSPRQGYTDTQYF